This T cell receptor (beta chain) derives from a study of T-cell reconstitution after alpha-beta-depleted transplantation in children. Germline V CDR1 and CDR2: SGHTA, FQGNSA. V was cut by 3 bases and J by 7 bases, with 16 bases left in between. The CDR3 contains 16 residues. This clonotype was seen at least ten times. The antigen is undetermined. A library of TCRbeta sequences, prepared with unique molecular identifiers, was generated. TCRdb called the PCR reads again in MiXCR, with one record for every CDR3 protein. The sample yields about 110,000 distinct CDR3 sequences, about 6.4% seen once. Notes on the study in general: TCRbeta diversity was high at day 60 in some patients (a result of surviving recipient T cells and thymic progenitors). As was reported, about two months after transplant, alpha-beta T cells came from several hundred expanded graft clones. The main origin of T-cell counts and diversity one year after transplant was newly produced T cells.

The TCR was taken from a male patient aged 2-9 years who had a stem cell transplant for acute lymphoblastic leukemia, so the T cells may come from the graft donor. The J gene is TRBJ1-6, the V gene TRBV7-2; D gene ambiguous. The sequencing here drew on PBMCs, mostly from graft donor cells, taken 360 days after TCRalphabeta/CD19-depleted stem cell transplant. CDR3 sequence reads: CASSLDEYLYNSPLHF. In DNA, the CDR3 is TGTGCCAGCAGCTTGGATGAGTATCTTTACAATTCACCCCTCCACTTT.